This T cell receptor beta chain was obtained from a study of CD8 T cells in ankylosing spondylitis. The study's findings and limits: CD8+ cells made up the disease-linked clones, which were relatively rare in peripheral blood.

This CDR3 comprises 12 residues. The germline gives CDR1 SNHLY, CDR2 FYNNEI. V was trimmed by 7 bases and J by 4 bases, leaving 11 bases between them. TCRdb redid the calling of the 5' RACE reads with MiXCR, one entry per CDR3 protein. The repertoire holds 200,000 or so distinct CDR3 sequences, with roughly 18% as singletons. This clonotype occurred many times. Its target is not known. V is TRBV2 and J is TRBJ2-7; the D gene is possibly TRBD1 (6 bases). The sequencing input was blood, either unsorted or a sorted T cell fraction (not recorded which). This receptor was identified in a male donor under 35 with ankylosing spondylitis or in good health (not recorded which). The CDR3 spells CASTGTKYEQYF. The DNA of the CDR3 is TGTGCCAGCACCGGGACAAAATACGAGCAGTACTTC.